Listed below are T cell receptor beta chains from one sample, sequenced in a study of a mutant IDH1 vaccine in newly diagnosed glioma. TCRdb keeps only in-frame clones here, not all; method: immunoSEQ multiplex PCR. The sample consists of more than 20,000 clones, approximately 91% of them appearing once. The source material was PBMCs, sampled from a glioma patient treated with radiotherapy, temozolomide or both. These TCRs come from a young man with glioma. CDR3s include the opening cysteine and the closing phenylalanine or tryptophan. Each record gives: clone size, D gene, V gene, CDR3 length, J gene, CDR3 DNA, CDR3 protein. A D gene is named only where the DNA matches it firmly. Size tells how often a clone was seen (once, few, many) or the class of an expanded clone, and some rows leave it out.

-,-,TRBV6-1,14,TRBJ1-3,TGTGCCAGCAGTTGGGACATCGGCTCGAACACCATATATTTT,CASSWDIGSNTIYF
-,-,TRBV4-1,13,TRBJ2-7,TGCGCCAGCAGCCTGTACGACAGATACGAGCAGTACTTC,CASSLYDRYEQYF
-,TRBD1,TRBV4-1,15,TRBJ1-4,TGCGCCAGCAGCCCCTCGGGACAGGGGTATGAAAAACTGTTTTTT,CASSPSGQGYEKLFF
-,TRBD1,TRBV2,16,TRBJ2-7,TGTGCCAGCAGTGAGCCTACAGGGGGCAAGTTCCACGAGCAGTACTTC,CASSEPTGGKFHEQYF
-,-,TRBV30,14,TRBJ1-2,TGTGCCTGGAGCGAGGGGACGATTGGGTATGGCTACACCTTC,CAWSEGTIGYGYTF
-,TRBD1,TRBV9,15,TRBJ1-5,TGTGCCAGCAGCGCTACAGGGGTCTATAATCAGCCCCAGCATTTT,CASSATGVYNQPQHF
-,-,TRBV6-1,16,TRBJ1-5,TGTGCCAGCAGTGAAGCACGAACGGGGGCCGGTCAGCCCCAGCATTTT,CASSEARTGAGQPQHF
few,TRBD1,TRBV7-9,17,TRBJ2-7,TGTGCCAGCAGCCCCTCTCCGGGACAGTCGAGCTCCTACGAGCAGTACTTC,CASSPSPGQSSSYEQYF
-,-,TRBV11-2,15,TRBJ2-6,TGTGCCAGCAGCTCAGGGGAGTCTGGGGCCAACGTCCTGACTTTC,CASSSGESGANVLTF
-,-,TRBV4-1,15,TRBJ1-2,TGCGCCAGCAGCCAAGATATCGGTTTGGACTATGGCTACACCTTC,CASSQDIGLDYGYTF
few,-,TRBV12-5,14,TRBJ1-2,TGTGCTAGTGGTTTGGTAGGTGGGGACTATGGCTACACCTTC,CASGLVGGDYGYTF
-,-,TRBV7-9,15,TRBJ1-5,TGTGCCAGCAGCTTAAACGCAGGACGCAATCAGCCCCAGCATTTT,CASSLNAGRNQPQHF
once,TRBD1,TRBV11-3,13,TRBJ2-2,TGTGCCAGCAGCCGACAGGGGGCCGGGGAGCTGTTTTTT,CASSRQGAGELFF
-,-,TRBV4-1,14,TRBJ1-1,TGCGCCAGCAGCCTTTGGCAGGAGAACACTGAAGCTTTCTTT,CASSLWQENTEAFF
-,-,TRBV12-5,15,TRBJ1-3,TGTGCTAGTGGTTTGGGTCAGGAGCCTGGAAACACCATATATTTT,CASGLGQEPGNTIYF
-,TRBD2,TRBV18,15,TRBJ2-2,TGTGCCAGCTCAACGGGACTAGCGAAGGGCGGGGAGCTGTTTTTT,CASSTGLAKGGELFF
-,TRBD1,TRBV25-1,16,TRBJ2-7,TGTGCCAGCAGTGAATATAGTGGGACAGGGGTGTACGAGCAGTACTTC,CASSEYSGTGVYEQYF
-,TRBD2,TRBV5-8,16,TRBJ2-3,TGTGCCAGCAGCTTGGGACTAGCGCGGGGCACAGATACGCAGTATTTT,CASSLGLARGTDTQYF
few,-,TRBV5-4,14,TRBJ1-4,TGTGCCAGCAGCTGGCCGGGGACGGATGAAAAACTGTTTTTT,CASSWPGTDEKLFF
-,TRBD1,TRBV2,15,TRBJ1-4,TGTGCCAGCAGCCCTACAGGGGCTACTAATGAAAAACTGTTTTTT,CASSPTGATNEKLFF
-,-,TRBV6-1,15,TRBJ2-1,TGTGCCAGCAGTGAAGAGGCTAGCGTCTACAATGAGCAGTTCTTC,CASSEEASVYNEQFF
-,TRBD2,TRBV5-5,15,TRBJ2-3,TGTGCCAGCTCGGGACTAGCGGGTAGCACAGATACGCAGTATTTT,CASSGLAGSTDTQYF
-,TRBD2,TRBV10-3,13,TRBJ2-5,TGTGCCATCAGTGAATCGGGGGGAGAGACCCAGTACTTC,CAISESGGETQYF
few,-,TRBV6-1,14,TRBJ2-5,TGTGCCAGCAGTGGAGGGGGGGGCTGGGAGACCCAGTACTTC,CASSGGGGWETQYF
-,TRBD1,TRBV7-9,16,TRBJ1-5,TGTGCCAGCAGCTCGGGAGGGGGCGAACGCAATCAGCCCCAGCATTTT,CASSSGGGERNQPQHF
-,TRBD2,TRBV5-6,16,TRBJ2-7,TGTGCCAGCACCCCCCCCGGACTAGCGGGAGCCCACGAGCAGTACTTC,CASTPPGLAGAHEQYF
-,TRBD2,TRBV9,15,TRBJ2-1,TGTGCCAGCAGCGAGCTAGCGGCCGCCCTCGGAGGGCAGTTCTTC,CASSELAAALGGQFF
-,TRBD1,TRBV18,12,TRBJ1-1,TGTGCCAGCTCACCGGACAGGGGCGAAGCTTTCTTT,CASSPDRGEAFF
once,-,TRBV6-1,17,TRBJ1-2,TGTGCCAGCAGTGAAGCTCTCATGGCGGCCGAACGCTATGGCTACACCTTC,CASSEALMAAERYGYTF
-,-,TRBV7-2,12,TRBJ2-7,TGTGCCAGCAGCTTACGCTCTGGCGAGCAGTACTTC,CASSLRSGEQYF
-,-,TRBV4-1,15,TRBJ1-2,TGCGCCAGCAGCCAAGTTTACAGGGCTGACTATGGCTACACCTTC,CASSQVYRADYGYTF
-,TRBD2,TRBV29-1,14,TRBJ2-1,TGCAGCGTTGGTGAACTAGCGGTGAGCAATGAGCAGTTCTTC,CSVGELAVSNEQFF
-,-,TRBV10-3,17,TRBJ2-6,TGTGCCATCAGTAATCTCGGGACCGCCACTGGGGCCAACGTCCTGACTTTC,CAISNLGTATGANVLTF
-,TRBD2,TRBV6-6,14,TRBJ2-7,TGTGCCAGCAGTAACGCGGGAGGGCGTGACGAGCAGTACTTC,CASSNAGGRDEQYF
-,-,TRBV6-5,11,TRBJ1-2,TGTGCCAGCAGTTACTCGGACACCTACACCTTC,CASSYSDTYTF
once,-,TRBV6-1,15,TRBJ1-2,TGTGCCAGCAGTGAACCCTTTACAGGCGGTTATGGCTACACCTTC,CASSEPFTGGYGYTF
-,-,TRBV5-1,17,TRBJ2-2,TGCGCCAGCAGCTTTGCCTCACCTGGAGGGAACACCGGGGAGCTGTTTTTT,CASSFASPGGNTGELFF
once,TRBD2,TRBV11-3,16,TRBJ2-1,TGTGCCAGCAGCTTAGATGGGGAGGGAGGGTACAATGAGCAGTTCTTC,CASSLDGEGGYNEQFF
-,-,TRBV11-2,14,TRBJ2-7,TGTGCCAGCAGCTTAGATCGCAGCTCCGGGGAGCAGTACTTC,CASSLDRSSGEQYF
-,TRBD1,TRBV27,16,TRBJ2-7,TGTGCCAGCAGTTTGGCGGGGGACAGGGGGTCCGCCGAGCAGTACTTC,CASSLAGDRGSAEQYF
-,TRBD1,TRBV5-4,16,TRBJ1-5,TGTGCCAGCAGCCATGGGACAGGGGCACCCAATCAGCCCCAGCATTTT,CASSHGTGAPNQPQHF
-,-,TRBV7-9,15,TRBJ1-4,TGTGCCAGCAGCTTCTTCGGACTAATTAATGAAAAACTGTTTTTT,CASSFFGLINEKLFF
-,TRBD1,TRBV19,14,TRBJ1-5,TGTGCCAGTAGTATTGGACAGGGGAGACAGCCCCAGCATTTT,CASSIGQGRQPQHF
-,-,TRBV4-1,14,TRBJ2-7,TGCGCCAGCAGCCCATACCGGGACGCGAGGTTGCAGTACTTC,CASSPYRDARLQYF